The T cell receptor (beta chain) under discussion was sequenced for a study of shared clonotypes between healthy human individuals. Study conclusions and caveats: In this cohort, only blood was sampled, and tissue repertoires likely differ.

TCRdb's copy holds only in-frame clones and misses some; the assay was immunoSEQ multiplex PCR. The data show roughly 2.5 million clones, around 94% seen once. A remark on this clone: Its target is not known.

The CDR3 covers 11 residues. Germline-derived CDR1 and CDR2 are MGHDK and SYGVNS. Trimming stripped 4 bases from V and 7 bases from J, with 7 bases between. The chain uses TRBV25-1 and TRBJ1-2; possibly TRBD1 for D (5 bases). Sequenced sample: naive CD4+ T cells sorted from blood. Specified subset: CD45RA+ positively selected. The receptor's source is a man aged 18 to 35 in good health. The CDR3 DNA follows: TGTGCCAGCAGTGGGACATCTGGCTACACCTTC. Translated: CASSGTSGYTF.